These 5 T cell receptor beta chains originate from one sample sequenced in a study of OX40 agonist ivuxolimab in advanced cancers. Generated by immunoSEQ multiplex PCR, the TCRdb table keeps only in-frame clones and is missing some. This table has 65,000 to 85,000 clones, around four fifths appearing once. The sample was CD4+ or CD8+ T cells sorted from blood, taken in a trial of the OX40 agonist ivuxolimab. These receptor sequences come from an adult with an advanced solid tumor such as melanoma, head and neck, liver or kidney cancer.

This clone was picked up one time. The chain has TRBV19 and TRBJ1-5; D is possibly TRBD1 (5 bases). V was clipped by 3 bases and J by 2 bases, with 11 bases between them. The CDR3 consists of 15 residues. CDR1 and CDR2 (germline): LNHDA, SQIVND (reference sequence). The CDR3 DNA is TGTGCCAGTAGTATCACGGGGACGGGCAATCAGCCCCAGCATTTT. Translation gives CASSITGTGNQPQHF.

The chain uses TRBV28 and TRBJ1-6; D call uncertain. The germline V gene has CDR1 MDHEN and CDR2 SYDVKM. The germline V and J ends were trimmed by 4 bases and 7 bases, with 2 bases remaining between them. The CDR3 is 11 amino acids. The CDR3 bases are TGTGCCAGCAGTTGGAATTCACCCCTCCACTTT. This codes for CASSWNSPLHF.

This sequence joins TRBV6-5 and TRBJ2-2, with a possible D match to TRBD1 (6 bases). This CDR3 has 16 amino acids. Germline CDR1 is MNHEY and CDR2 is SVGAGI. Trimming took off 4 bases at V and 6 bases at J, with 18 bases between the two ends. Here the CDR3 DNA reads TGTGCCAGCAGTTCCACCGGGACAAAAGGGTCCGGGGAGCTGTTTTTT. This sequence encodes CASSSTGTKGSGELFF.

The J gene is TRBJ2-5, the V gene TRBV5-1; possibly TRBD2 for D (6 bases). Germline V lookup: CDR1 SGHRS, CDR2 YFSETQ. V lost 4 bases to trimming and J lost 5 bases, with 12 bases between them. This CDR3 spans 13 amino acids. The CDR3 sequence: CASSGGIAETQYF. CDR3 nucleotide sequence: TGCGCCAGCAGCGGGGGGATAGCGGAGACCCAGTACTTC.

This chain links TRBV2 with TRBJ2-7, with D unresolved. Germline V gene lookup returns CDR1 SNHLY and CDR2 FYNNEI. The V gene lost 6 bases and the J gene lost 0 bases, with 6 bases spanning the gap. CDR3 length: 12 residues. Here the CDR3 reads CASRRSSYEQYF. The CDR3 region has the DNA TGTGCCAGCAGGCGTAGCTCCTACGAGCAGTACTTC.